One T cell receptor beta chain is described in this entry. The sample comes from a study of blood T cell repertoires in COVID-19. Study context: Samples taken during acute and convalescent COVID-19 were collected in the United States, Italy and Spain. Nucleic acid was either cDNA or gDNA, and it came from T cells, B-cell-depleted T cells, or PBMCs.

Per the study methods: Amplifying reference gene primers gave estimates of nucleated cell counts. Method: immunoSEQ multiplex PCR; TCRdb's copy keeps in-frame clones and lacks some. V, J and clone size reflect that table, while D and trimming were determined from the DNA. The table records fewer than 400,000 clones, about 85% of them present only once. This CDR3 has 17 residues. In germline, CDR1 is KGHSH, CDR2 LQKENI. The ends were cut back, 0 bases at V and 4 bases at J, with 18 bases in the middle. The chain couples TRBV18 to TRBJ1-2; no definite D call. Sequencing was carried out using peripheral blood. This clonotype originated in a woman in her late teens or twenties with acute or convalescent COVID-19. CDR3 protein: CASSPPAAALPLYGYTF. CDR3 nucleotides: TGTGCCAGCTCACCACCGGCGGCGGCACTCCCCCTCTATGGCTACACCTTC.